This passage covers 9 T cell receptor beta chains from one sample sequenced in a study of CD8 T cells in Susac syndrome. RNA amounts of 0.5 to 1 ug underwent reverse transcription with random hexamers. A single record per CDR3 protein comes from TCRdb applying MiXCR to the immunoSEQ multiplex PCR reads. The profile shows tens of thousands of distinct CDR3 sequences, approximately 94% of them singletons. The source material was CD8+ T cells from PBMCs. Source of these receptors: a human donor in good health.

A single count supports this clonotype. The chain joins TRBV20-1 to TRBJ2-7; maybe TRBD1 (6 bases). Trimming stripped 3 bases from V and 2 bases from J, with 14 bases between. Germline values: CDR1 DFQATT, CDR2 SNEGSKA (reference sequence). There are 14 residues in the CDR3. The CDR3 loop reads CSASKIRDTYEQYV. The CDR3 region has the DNA TGCAGTGCTAGCAAAATCCGGGACACCTACGAGCAGTACGTC.

A remark on this clonotype: The junction shows a germline mismatch at one end, possibly a read error. The V and J genes are TRBV7-7 and TRBJ1-1; D not certain. The CDR3 is 15 amino acids. CDR1 SSHAT and CDR2 FNYEAQ come from the germline V gene (reference sequence). In nucleotides, the CDR3 is TGTGCTAGCAGCTTAGCGCTGGCCAGAAACACTGAAGCTTTCTTT. Translation: CASSLALARNTEAFF.

CDR3 loop: CASSSWGRGLNEQYF. The DNA for the CDR3 is TGTGCCAGCAGCTCGTGGGGCAGGGGGCTGAACGAGCAGTACTTC. The V call is TRBV7-8, the J call TRBJ2-7; 8 bases map to TRBD1. Trimming took 4 bases from V and 5 from J; bases not matched to a gene: 10. The CDR3 length is 15 residues. The germline CDR1 and CDR2 sequences are SGHVS and FQNEAQ. The whole variable domain, filled in from reference TRBV7-8 and TRBJ2-7, reads GAGVSQSPRYKVAKRGQDVALRCDPISGHVSLFWYQQALGQGPEFLTYFQNEAQLDKSGLPSDRFFAERPEGSVSTLKIQRTQQEDSAVYLCASSSWGRGLNEQYFGPGTRLTVT.

The chain employs TRBV24-1 and TRBJ1-6, with D maybe TRBD1 (6 bases). With 7 bases removed from V and 9 bases from J, the gap between germline ends came to 15 bases. Germline CDR1 reads KGHDR; CDR2 reads SFDVKD. CDR3 length: 14 amino acids. Here the CDR3 DNA reads TGTGCCACCAGCCCCCTCAGGGGAAGTTCACCCCTCCACTTT. Its protein is CATSPLRGSSPLHF.

This chain joins TRBV29-1 and TRBJ1-2; 8 bases agree with TRBD1. The CDR3 has 11 residues. The trim removed 5 bases at V and 13 bases at J, leaving 9 bases unmatched. Germline lookup yields CDR1 SQVTM and CDR2 ANQGSEA. CDR3 protein: CSVLWTGHCTF. Written as DNA, the CDR3 is TGCAGCGTTCTTTGGACAGGGCACTGCACCTTC.

The genes are TRBV6-6 and TRBJ2-2; perhaps TRBD2 as D (5 bases). Germline V CDR1 and CDR2: MNHNY, SVGAGI (reference sequence). The ends were cut back, 11 bases at V and 6 bases at J, with 16 bases in the middle. The CDR3 covers 13 residues. CDR3 amino acids: CAEAGVSAGELFF. The CDR3 DNA reads as TGTGCCGAGGCGGGCGTAAGCGCCGGGGAGCTGTTTTTT.

The chain employs TRBV27 and TRBJ2-3, with TRBD1 identical over 7 bases. CDR3 length: 16 residues. Germline V CDR1 and CDR2: MNHEY, SMNVEV (reference sequence). The V gene end was trimmed by 5 bases and the J gene end by 6 bases; junction bases not matched to a gene: 14. CDR3 sequence reads: CASSEGQAISRDTQYF. The CDR3, as DNA: TGTGCCAGCAGTGAAGGACAGGCCATATCGCGGGATACGCAGTATTTT.

The chain employs TRBV12-3 or TRBV12-4 and TRBJ2-7; TRBD1 matches at 9 bases. V gave up 5 bases and J gave up 4 bases; unmatched junction bases: 9. This CDR3 spans 15 amino acids. The CDR3 here is CASSPDRGSKYEQYF. Written as DNA, the CDR3 is TGTGCCAGCAGTCCCGACAGGGGGTCTAAGTACGAGCAGTACTTC.

V and J are TRBV23-1 and TRBJ1-1, with unresolved D. TRBV23-1 is labeled an ORF, and its function is uncertain. The CDR3 extends over 15 amino acids. Trimming took off 2 bases at V and 2 bases at J, with 12 bases between the two ends. CDR3 nucleotides: TGCGCCAGCAGTCAAAAGGTTATATCTAACACTGAAGCTTTCTTT. It codes for CASSQKVISNTEAFF.